The clone carrying this T cell receptor (beta chain) has a count of ten or more. Antigen unknown. These data come from a study of T cells in Graves' hyperthyroidism and ophthalmopathy. Whole-study results and caveats: Blood shared most expanded thyroid clonotypes above 0.001.

The TCR beta CDR3 regions underwent amplification using RNA transcripts as the source. The TCR CDR3 was amplified in a first-round RT-PCR using the HTBI primer set. TCRdb recomputed calls from the multiplex PCR reads with MiXCR, one row per CDR3 protein. The sample lists around 250,000 distinct CDR3 sequences, about 14% occurring once. Germline CDR1 reads MDHEN; CDR2 reads SYDVKM. The V and J ends lost 6 bases and 6 bases respectively, with 15 bases between them. The CDR3 contains 13 residues. This TCR was sampled from a woman in her 40s with Graves' hyperthyroidism that later progressed to Graves' ophthalmopathy. The sample was blood. The chain has TRBV28 and TRBJ2-7; D possibly matches TRBD1 or TRBD2 (5 bases each). CDR3 region: CASSLGPLLEQYF. For the CDR3, the DNA is TGTGCCAGCAGCCTGGGACCATTACTCGAGCAGTACTTC.